These T cell receptor beta chains were read from a single sample in a study of early T cells in non-severe SARS-CoV-2 infection. From the 5' RACE reads, TCRdb called clonotypes with MiXCR, one entry per CDR3 protein. The data show about 20,000 distinct CDR3 sequences, roughly 4% seen once. Sequenced sample: whole blood. The receptors here all came from an adult who was a healthcare worker with PCR-confirmed SARS-CoV-2 infection or an uninfected control (not recorded which). Both conserved end residues are trimmed from each CDR3.

j_call: TRBJ1-6
v_call: TRBV6-1
cdr3_aa: ASSEAGQGYSPLH

j_call: TRBJ2-7
v_call: TRBV7-2
cdr3_aa: ASSLGLGGRDEQY

j_call: TRBJ2-1
v_call: TRBV2
cdr3_aa: ASTPLAGGYNEQF

j_call: TRBJ2-3
v_call: TRBV10-1
cdr3_aa: ASSAGSGDTDTQY

j_call: TRBJ2-1
v_call: TRBV29-1
cdr3_aa: SVGTDAGDEQF

j_call: TRBJ1-1
v_call: TRBV27
cdr3_aa: AFQGQGGNTEAF

j_call: TRBJ2-6
v_call: TRBV2
cdr3_aa: ASRVGSGANVLT

j_call: TRBJ2-5
v_call: TRBV7-3
cdr3_aa: ASSISPTGTQY

j_call: TRBJ2-7
v_call: TRBV10-2
cdr3_aa: ASSDPGQGSSYEQY

j_call: TRBJ2-2
v_call: TRBV12-3/TRBV12-4
cdr3_aa: ASSLLGANTGELF

j_call: TRBJ2-7
v_call: TRBV9
cdr3_aa: ASHPTTGAAGEQY

j_call: TRBJ2-7
v_call: TRBV29-1
cdr3_aa: SARATSGGYEQY

j_call: TRBJ1-4
v_call: TRBV5-6
cdr3_aa: ASSPAGPAGKLF

j_call: TRBJ1-6
v_call: TRBV29-1
cdr3_aa: SPLNRDNSPLH

j_call: TRBJ2-1
v_call: TRBV11-2
cdr3_aa: ASSLLRGASYNEQF

j_call: TRBJ2-6
v_call: TRBV12-3/TRBV12-4
cdr3_aa: ASRYGQGSGANVLT

j_call: TRBJ1-1
v_call: TRBV5-1
cdr3_aa: ASREGGLNTEAF

j_call: TRBJ2-5
v_call: TRBV29-1
cdr3_aa: SVRRLAGGLRQETQY

j_call: TRBJ2-7
v_call: TRBV25-1
cdr3_aa: ASSDRGALDEQY

j_call: TRBJ2-1
v_call: TRBV15
cdr3_aa: ATSRAPLSLSSYNEQF

j_call: TRBJ2-4
v_call: TRBV30
cdr3_aa: AWSPPSLGPRNIQY

j_call: TRBJ2-1
v_call: TRBV11-2
cdr3_aa: ASSLEVRTGQF

j_call: TRBJ2-5
v_call: TRBV3-1
cdr3_aa: ASSQVVETQY

j_call: TRBJ2-2
v_call: TRBV6-6
cdr3_aa: ASSWAGELF